The clone carrying this T cell receptor beta chain appeared many times. Its target is not known. Germline trimming cut 0 bases from V and 6 bases from J; bases unmatched to any gene: 8. The CDR3 loop spans 16 amino acids. From germline, CDR1 is LNHNV and CDR2 YYDKDF (reference sequence). Unique molecular identifiers were incorporated during preparation of the TCRbeta library. A single record per CDR3 protein comes from TCRdb applying MiXCR to the PCR reads. There are about 27,000 distinct CDR3 sequences in the sample; 6.3% occur only once, and 5.5% to 8% lies in the top ten. The data were obtained in a study of T-cell reconstitution after alpha-beta-depleted transplantation in children. Findings and caveats of the study: Several hundred graft clones that had expanded were reportedly the source of alpha-beta T cells about two months after transplant. Newly generated T cells supplied most T-cell counts and diversity one year post-transplant. Certain patients had high TCRbeta diversity at day 60, and it came from recipient T cells and thymic progenitors that survived.

This rearrangement joins TRBV15 to TRBJ2-3; 8 bases are shared with TRBD2. The receptor was isolated from a male patient younger than 18 who had a stem cell transplant for acute myeloid leukemia, so the T cells may come from the graft donor. The sequences come from PBMCs, mostly from graft donor cells, collected 180 days after TCRalphabeta/CD19-depleted stem cell transplant. CDR3 in amino acids: CATSRDRAGGWDTQYF. CDR3 DNA: TGTGCCACCAGCAGAGATAGGGCGGGAGGCTGGGATACGCAGTATTTT.